This T cell receptor beta chain was recovered during a study of T cells after posttransplantation cyclophosphamide. General study results and limits: Donor CD8+ memory clones often dominated recipient blood repertoires at later times. TRB overlap between skin or GI tissue T cells and blood was limited. After PTCy, TRB diversity resembled that of CNI/methotrexate controls.

Methotrexate plus calcineurin inhibitor accompanied controls' myeloablative marrow transplants; sampling was 1 year later. As to this clone: What it binds is not known.

Sequencing used immunoSEQ multiplex PCR; TCRdb keeps in-frame clones, though not all of them. The sample shows 9,000 to 10,000 clones, 88% of them seen only once. V shed 2 bases, J shed 0 bases, and the junction held 27 bases outside the gene matches. Germline lookup yields CDR1 SQVTM and CDR2 ANQGSEA. CDR3 size: 24 residues. The chain links TRBV29-1 to TRBJ2-7; 14 nucleotides match TRBD2. The sequence derives from a male patient aged 25 to 39 who received an allogeneic stem cell transplant from an unrelated donor, was CMV-positive, and had no GVHD. The graft donor may account for some of the T cells. Sequencing used PBMCs, obtained after an allogeneic stem cell transplant with a calcineurin inhibitor and methotrexate. The DNA of the CDR3 is TGCAGCGTTGAACCCCGACTAGCGGGAGGGCCGGCCACCCACCGCATATTGAGCTCCTACGAGCAGTACGTC. The encoded protein is CSVEPRLAGGPATHRILSSYEQYV.